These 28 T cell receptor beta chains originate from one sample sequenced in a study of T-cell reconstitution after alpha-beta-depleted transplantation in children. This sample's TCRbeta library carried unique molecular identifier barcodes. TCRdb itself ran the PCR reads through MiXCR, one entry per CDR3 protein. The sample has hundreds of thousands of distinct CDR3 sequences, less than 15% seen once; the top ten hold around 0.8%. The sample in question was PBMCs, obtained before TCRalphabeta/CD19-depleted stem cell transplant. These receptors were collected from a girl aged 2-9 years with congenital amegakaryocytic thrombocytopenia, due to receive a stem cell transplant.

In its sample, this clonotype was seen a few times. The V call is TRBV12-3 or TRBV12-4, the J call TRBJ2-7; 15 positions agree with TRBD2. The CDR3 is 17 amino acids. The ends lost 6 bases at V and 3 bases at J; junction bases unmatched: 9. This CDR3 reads CASSGLAGGPKSYEQYF. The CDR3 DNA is TGTGCCAGCAGCGGACTAGCGGGAGGGCCGAAAAGCTACGAGCAGTACTTC.

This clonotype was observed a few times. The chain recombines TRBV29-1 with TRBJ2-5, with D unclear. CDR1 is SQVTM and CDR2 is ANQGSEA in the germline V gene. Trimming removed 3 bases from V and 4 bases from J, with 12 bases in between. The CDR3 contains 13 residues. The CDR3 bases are TGCAGCGTTGATTCCGGCAGCAGAGAGACCCAGTACTTC. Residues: CSVDSGSRETQYF.

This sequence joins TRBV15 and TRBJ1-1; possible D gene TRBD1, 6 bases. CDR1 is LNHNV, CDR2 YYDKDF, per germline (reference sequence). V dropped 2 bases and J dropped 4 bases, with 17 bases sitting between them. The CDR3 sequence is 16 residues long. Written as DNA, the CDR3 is TGTGCCACCAGCAGACCCCAGGGGCGCCGCGGCACTGAAGCTTTCTTT. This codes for CATSRPQGRRGTEAFF.

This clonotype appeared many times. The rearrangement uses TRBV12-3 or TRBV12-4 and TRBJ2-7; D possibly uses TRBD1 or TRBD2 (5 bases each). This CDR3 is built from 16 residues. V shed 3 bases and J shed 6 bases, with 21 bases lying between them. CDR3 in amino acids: CASSFILGRRLVEQYF. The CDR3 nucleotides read TGTGCCAGCAGTTTTATCCTGGGACGGAGGTTGGTCGAGCAGTACTTC.

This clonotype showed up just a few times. CDR3 residues: CAKRTSGNEQFF. The CDR3 DNA follows: TGTGCCAAGAGGACTAGCGGCAATGAGCAGTTCTTC. The J gene is TRBJ2-1, the V gene TRBV30; 10 bases agree with TRBD2. The CDR3 consists of 12 residues. V dropped 8 bases and J dropped 6; count of bases not matched to a gene: 4. Germline V gives CDR1 GTSNPN, CDR2 SVGIG (reference sequence).

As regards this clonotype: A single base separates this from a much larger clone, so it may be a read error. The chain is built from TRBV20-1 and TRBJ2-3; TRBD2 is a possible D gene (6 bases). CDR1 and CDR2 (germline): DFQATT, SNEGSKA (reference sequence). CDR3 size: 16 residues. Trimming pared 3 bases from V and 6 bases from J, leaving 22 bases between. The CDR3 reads CSARDTVGLPFDTQYF. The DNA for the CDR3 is TGCAGTGCTAGGGATACTGTGGGACTCCCCTTCGATACGCAGTATTTT.

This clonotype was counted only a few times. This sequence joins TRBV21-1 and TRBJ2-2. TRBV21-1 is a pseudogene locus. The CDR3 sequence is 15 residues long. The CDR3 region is CASSKSSANTGELFF. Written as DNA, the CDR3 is TGTGCCAGCAGCAAATCCTCCGCGAACACCGGGGAGCTGTTTTTT.

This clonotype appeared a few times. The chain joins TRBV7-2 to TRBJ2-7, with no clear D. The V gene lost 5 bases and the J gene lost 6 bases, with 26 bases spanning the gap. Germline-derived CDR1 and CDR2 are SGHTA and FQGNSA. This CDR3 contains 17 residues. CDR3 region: CASSLGFWQRSFSEQYF. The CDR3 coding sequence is TGTGCCAGCAGCCTGGGCTTTTGGCAGCGTAGTTTTAGCGAGCAGTACTTC.

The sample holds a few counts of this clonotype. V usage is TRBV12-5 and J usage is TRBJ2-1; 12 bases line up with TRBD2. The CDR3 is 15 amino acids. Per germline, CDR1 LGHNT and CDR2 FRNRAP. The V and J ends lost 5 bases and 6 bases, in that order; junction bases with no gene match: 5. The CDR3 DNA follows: TGTGCTAGTGGTGCGAGACTAGCGGGAGCCAATGAGCAGTTCTTC. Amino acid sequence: CASGARLAGANEQFF.

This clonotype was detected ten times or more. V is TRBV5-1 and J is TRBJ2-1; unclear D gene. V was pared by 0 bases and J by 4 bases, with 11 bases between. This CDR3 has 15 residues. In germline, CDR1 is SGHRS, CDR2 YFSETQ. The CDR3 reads CASSLELNGYNEQFF. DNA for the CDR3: TGCGCCAGCAGCTTGGAGCTTAACGGATACAATGAGCAGTTCTTC.

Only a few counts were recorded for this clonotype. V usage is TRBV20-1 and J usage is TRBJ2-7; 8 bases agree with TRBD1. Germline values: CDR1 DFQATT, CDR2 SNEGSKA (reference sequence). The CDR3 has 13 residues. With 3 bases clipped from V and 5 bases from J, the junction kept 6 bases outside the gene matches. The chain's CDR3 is CSASRSRGHEQYF. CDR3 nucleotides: TGCAGTGCTAGCAGAAGCAGGGGGCACGAGCAGTACTTC.

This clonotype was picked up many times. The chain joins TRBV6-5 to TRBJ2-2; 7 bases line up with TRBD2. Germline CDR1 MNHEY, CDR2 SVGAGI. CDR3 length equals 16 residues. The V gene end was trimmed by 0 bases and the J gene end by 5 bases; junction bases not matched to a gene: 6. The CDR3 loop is CASSYSGREVTGELFF. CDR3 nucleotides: TGTGCCAGCAGTTACTCTGGCCGGGAGGTTACCGGGGAGCTGTTTTTT.

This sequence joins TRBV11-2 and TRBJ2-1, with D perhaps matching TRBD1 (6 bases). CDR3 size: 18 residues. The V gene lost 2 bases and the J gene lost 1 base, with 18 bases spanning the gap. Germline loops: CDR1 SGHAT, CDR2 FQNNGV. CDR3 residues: CASSLTTSRTESYNEQFF. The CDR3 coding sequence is TGTGCCAGCAGCTTAACCACCTCGCGGACAGAGTCCTACAATGAGCAGTTCTTC.

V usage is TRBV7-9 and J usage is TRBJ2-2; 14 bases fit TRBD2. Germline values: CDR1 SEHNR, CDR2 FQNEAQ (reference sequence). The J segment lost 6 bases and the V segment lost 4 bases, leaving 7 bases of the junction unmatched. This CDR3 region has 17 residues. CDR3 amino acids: CASSSSGTSGSSGELFF. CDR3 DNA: TGTGCCAGCAGCTCGAGCGGGACTAGCGGGAGTTCCGGGGAGCTGTTTTTT.

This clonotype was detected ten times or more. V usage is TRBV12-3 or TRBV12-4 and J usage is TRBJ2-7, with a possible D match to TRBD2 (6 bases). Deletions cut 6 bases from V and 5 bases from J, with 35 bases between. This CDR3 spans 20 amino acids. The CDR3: CASSYAGALFVEGYLNEQYF. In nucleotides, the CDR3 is TGTGCCAGCAGCTACGCCGGCGCGTTGTTCGTGGAGGGGTACTTAAACGAGCAGTACTTC.

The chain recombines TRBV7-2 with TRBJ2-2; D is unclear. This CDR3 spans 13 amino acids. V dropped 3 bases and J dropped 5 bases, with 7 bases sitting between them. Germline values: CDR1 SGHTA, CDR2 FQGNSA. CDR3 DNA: TGTGCCAGCAGCTTCAACCCAACCGGGGAGCTGTTTTTT. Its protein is CASSFNPTGELFF.

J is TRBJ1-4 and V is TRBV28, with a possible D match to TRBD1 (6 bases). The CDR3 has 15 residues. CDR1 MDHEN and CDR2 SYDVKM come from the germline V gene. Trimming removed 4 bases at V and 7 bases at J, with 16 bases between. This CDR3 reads CASSSHQGMGEKLFF. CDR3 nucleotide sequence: TGTGCCAGCAGTTCACACCAGGGGATGGGTGAAAAACTGTTTTTT.

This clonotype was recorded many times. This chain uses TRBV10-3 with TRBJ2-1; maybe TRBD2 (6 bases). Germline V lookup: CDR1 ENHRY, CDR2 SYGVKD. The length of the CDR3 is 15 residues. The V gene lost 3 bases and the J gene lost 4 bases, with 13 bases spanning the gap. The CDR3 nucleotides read TGTGCCATCAGTGACTCAAGGACTACTTACAATGAGCAGTTCTTC. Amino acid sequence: CAISDSRTTYNEQFF.

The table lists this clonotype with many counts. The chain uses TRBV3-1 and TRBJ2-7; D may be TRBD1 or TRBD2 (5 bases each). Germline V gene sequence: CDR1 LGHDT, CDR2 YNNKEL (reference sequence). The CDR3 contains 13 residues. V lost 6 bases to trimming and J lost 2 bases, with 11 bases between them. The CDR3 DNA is TGTGCCAGCAGTTTACGGGGCCCCTACGAGCAGTACTTC. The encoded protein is CASSLRGPYEQYF.

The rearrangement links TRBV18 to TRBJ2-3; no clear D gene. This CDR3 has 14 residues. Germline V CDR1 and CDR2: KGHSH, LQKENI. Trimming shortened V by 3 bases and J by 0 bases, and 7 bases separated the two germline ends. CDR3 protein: CASSPSLSTDTQYF. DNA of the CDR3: TGTGCCAGCTCACCGAGTCTTAGCACAGATACGCAGTATTTT. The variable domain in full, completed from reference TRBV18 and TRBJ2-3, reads NAGVMQNPRHLVRRRGQEARLRCSPMKGHSHVYWYRQLPEEGLKFMVYLQKENIIDESGMPKERFSAEFPKEGPSILRIQQVVRGDSAAYFCASSPSLSTDTQYFGPGTRLTVL.

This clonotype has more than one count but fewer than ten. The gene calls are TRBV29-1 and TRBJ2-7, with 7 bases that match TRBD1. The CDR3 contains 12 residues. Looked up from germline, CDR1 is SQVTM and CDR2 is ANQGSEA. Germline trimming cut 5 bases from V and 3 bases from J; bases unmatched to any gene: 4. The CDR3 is CSVQGVIYEQYF. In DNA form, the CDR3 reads TGCAGCGTTCAGGGGGTCATCTACGAGCAGTACTTC.

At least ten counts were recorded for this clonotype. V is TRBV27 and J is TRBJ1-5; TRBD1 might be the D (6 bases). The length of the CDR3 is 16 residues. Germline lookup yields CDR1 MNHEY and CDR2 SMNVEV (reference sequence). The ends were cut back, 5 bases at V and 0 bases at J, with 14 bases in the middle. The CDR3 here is CASSAAGHLSNQPQHF. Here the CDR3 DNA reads TGTGCCAGCAGTGCCGCGGGACACCTTAGCAATCAGCCCCAGCATTTT.

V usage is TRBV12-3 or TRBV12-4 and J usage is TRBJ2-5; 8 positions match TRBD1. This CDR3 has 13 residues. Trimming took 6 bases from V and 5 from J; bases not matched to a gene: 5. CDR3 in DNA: TGTGCCAGCAGCTGGGACAGGCTCGAGACCCAGTACTTC. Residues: CASSWDRLETQYF.

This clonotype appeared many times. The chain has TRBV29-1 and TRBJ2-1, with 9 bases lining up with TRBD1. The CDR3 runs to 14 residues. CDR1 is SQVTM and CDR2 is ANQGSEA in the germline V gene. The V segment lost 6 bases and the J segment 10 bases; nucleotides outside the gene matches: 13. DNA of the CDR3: TGCAGCGTGGGGGGACAGGGTGTAATCTTGGAGCAGTTCTTC. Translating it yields CSVGGQGVILEQFF.

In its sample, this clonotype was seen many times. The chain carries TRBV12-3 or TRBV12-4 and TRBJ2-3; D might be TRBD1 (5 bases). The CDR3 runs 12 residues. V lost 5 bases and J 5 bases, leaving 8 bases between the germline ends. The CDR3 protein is CASSPRVDTQYF. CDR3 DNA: TGTGCCAGCAGTCCCAGGGTAGATACGCAGTATTTT.

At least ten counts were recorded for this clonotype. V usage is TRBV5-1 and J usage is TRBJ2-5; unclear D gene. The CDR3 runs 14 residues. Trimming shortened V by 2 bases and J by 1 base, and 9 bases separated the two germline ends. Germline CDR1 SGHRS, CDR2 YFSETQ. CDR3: CASSFHGSQETQYF. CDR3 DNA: TGCGCCAGCAGCTTTCATGGAAGCCAAGAGACCCAGTACTTC.

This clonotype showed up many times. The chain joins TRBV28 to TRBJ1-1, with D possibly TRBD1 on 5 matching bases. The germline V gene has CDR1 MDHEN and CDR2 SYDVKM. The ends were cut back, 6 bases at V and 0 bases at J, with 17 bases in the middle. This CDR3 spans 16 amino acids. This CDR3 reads CASRIGGAFLNTEAFF. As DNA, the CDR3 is TGTGCCAGCAGAATAGGTGGGGCGTTCTTGAACACTGAAGCTTTCTTT.

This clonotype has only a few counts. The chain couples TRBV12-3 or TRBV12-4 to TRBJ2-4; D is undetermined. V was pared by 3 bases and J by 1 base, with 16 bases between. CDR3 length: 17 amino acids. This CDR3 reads CASSLPPRLFAKNIQYF. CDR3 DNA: TGTGCCAGCAGTTTGCCCCCCCGTCTCTTTGCCAAAAACATTCAGTACTTC.